This paragraph reports one T cell receptor beta chain. This specimen comes from a study of T cells in Graves' hyperthyroidism and ophthalmopathy. RNA transcripts served as the template for amplifying TCR beta CDR3 regions. The study used the HTBI primer set for a first-round RT-PCR of the TCR CDR3. One entry per CDR3 protein, called by TCRdb with MiXCR from the multiplex PCR reads. The table records hundreds of thousands of distinct CDR3 sequences, 15% to 20% of them present only once. Germline assignment: CDR1 LGHDT and CDR2 YNNKEL (reference sequence). V was clipped by 0 bases and J by 3 bases; unmatched bases: 10. This CDR3 spans 18 amino acids.

The sample was blood. The genes are TRBV3-1 and TRBJ2-1; TRBD2 matches 8 bases. The sequence came from a man between 40 and 49 years old with Graves' ophthalmopathy. The chain's CDR3 is CASSQDMQRGTLYNEQFF. For the CDR3, the DNA is TGTGCCAGCAGCCAAGATATGCAGCGGGGGACCCTCTACAATGAGCAGTTCTTC.